The clone carrying this T cell receptor beta chain was seen many times. As yet, its antigen is unknown. Germline V lookup: CDR1 MDHEN, CDR2 SYDVKM. The CDR3 totals 15 residues. V was clipped by 5 bases and J by 7 bases, with 20 bases between them. Some clones are missing from TCRdb's copy, which holds only in-frame ones; the method was immunoSEQ multiplex PCR. This sample comprises around 28,000 clones, none seen once only. The sample is drawn from a study of T cells after posttransplantation cyclophosphamide. Study-wide results and limits: Donor CD8+ memory clones often dominated recipient blood repertoires at later times. Recipient CMV seropositivity and CMV reactivation strongly tracked TRB clonality.

The rearrangement joins TRBV28 to TRBJ1-2; no clear D gene. Source material: PBMCs. The origin of this receptor is a woman aged 55-69 years in good health, CMV-negative, and a related stem cell transplant donor. CDR3 residues: CASSPIATTFAGYTF. The CDR3 DNA reads TGTGCCAGCAGTCCAATCGCTACTACCTTCGCTGGCTACACCTTC.